This T cell receptor beta chain emerged from a study of Graves' ophthalmopathy and Graves' hyperthyroidism. Study-level results: Separation of ophthalmopathy from stable hyperthyroidism was achieved by a 13-signature model, at around 88% sensitivity and under 82% specificity.

RNA transcripts served as template for amplifying TCR beta CDR3 sequences. The workflow started with a first-round RT-PCR run with HTBI primers and then moved on to a second-round multiplex PCR. Each CDR3 protein gets one entry after TCRdb re-called the multiplex PCR reads with MiXCR. This table holds about 1.1 million distinct CDR3 sequences, approximately 35% found once. This clonotype was seen repeatedly, ten times or more. What it binds is not known. Other autoimmune disease, uncontrolled infection, pregnancy and lactation led to exclusion. Germline loops: CDR1 SGHVS, CDR2 FQNEAQ. The CDR3 contains 12 residues. V was clipped by 5 bases and J by 5 bases, with 9 bases between them.

The sequence was collected from an adult man with Graves' hyperthyroidism. This chain connects TRBV7-8 to TRBJ2-5; D unclear. Specimen: peripheral blood or thyroid tissue (not recorded which). The CDR3 here is CASSVNRETQYF. CDR3 nucleotides: TGTGCCAGCAGCGTCAATAGGGAGACCCAGTACTTC.